This TCR beta chain was sequenced during a study of a mutant IDH1 vaccine in newly diagnosed glioma. Study in general: Vaccination followed radiotherapy alone by 4-6 weeks, or accompanied temozolomide cycles. Of treated patients, 62.5% were men and approximately 40% women, averaging roughly 40 years. Visit V12 was at week 35; visit V13 was at week 47.

Specified time point: week 47, end of study. Vaccination comprised doses that each held 300 ug of mutant IDH1 20-mer peptide, plus topical imiquimod. Trimming at V came to 5 bases and at J to 4 bases, leaving 2 bases not matched to a gene. The CDR3 sequence is 12 residues long. Germline loops: CDR1 LNHNV, CDR2 YYDKDF (reference sequence). Here immunoSEQ multiplex PCR was the method, and the copy in TCRdb shows in-frame clones only, minus some. The table has approximately 56,000 clones, 65% seen once. Turning to this clone: The target antigen is unknown.

The chain carries TRBV15 and TRBJ2-7; 7 nucleotides agree with TRBD1. This sequence originates from a man aged 40-50 years with glioma. Some clones in this sample may be carry-over from other donors' samples. Sequenced material: peripheral blood mononuclear cells (PBMCs), taken from a glioma patient whose treatment included an IDH1 peptide vaccine. Here the CDR3 reads CATSLDRYEQYF. The CDR3, as DNA: TGTGCCACCAGCCTGGACAGGTACGAGCAGTACTTC.